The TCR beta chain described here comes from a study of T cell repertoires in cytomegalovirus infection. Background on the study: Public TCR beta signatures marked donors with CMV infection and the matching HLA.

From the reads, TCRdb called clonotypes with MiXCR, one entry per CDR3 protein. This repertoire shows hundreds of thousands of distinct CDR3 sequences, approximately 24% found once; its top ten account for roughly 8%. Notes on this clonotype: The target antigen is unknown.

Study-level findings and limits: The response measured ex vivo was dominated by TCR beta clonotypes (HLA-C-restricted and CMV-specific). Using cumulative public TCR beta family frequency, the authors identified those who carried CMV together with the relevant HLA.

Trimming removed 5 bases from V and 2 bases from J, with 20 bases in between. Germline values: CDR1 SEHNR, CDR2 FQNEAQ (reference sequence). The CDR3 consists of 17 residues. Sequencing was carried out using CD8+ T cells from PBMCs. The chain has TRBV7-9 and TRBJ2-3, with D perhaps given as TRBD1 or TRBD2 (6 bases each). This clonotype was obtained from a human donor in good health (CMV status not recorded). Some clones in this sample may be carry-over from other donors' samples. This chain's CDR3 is CASSLPRGSGDTDTQYF. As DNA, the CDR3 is TGTGCCAGCAGCCTGCCTAGGGGGTCGGGGGACACAGATACGCAGTATTTT.